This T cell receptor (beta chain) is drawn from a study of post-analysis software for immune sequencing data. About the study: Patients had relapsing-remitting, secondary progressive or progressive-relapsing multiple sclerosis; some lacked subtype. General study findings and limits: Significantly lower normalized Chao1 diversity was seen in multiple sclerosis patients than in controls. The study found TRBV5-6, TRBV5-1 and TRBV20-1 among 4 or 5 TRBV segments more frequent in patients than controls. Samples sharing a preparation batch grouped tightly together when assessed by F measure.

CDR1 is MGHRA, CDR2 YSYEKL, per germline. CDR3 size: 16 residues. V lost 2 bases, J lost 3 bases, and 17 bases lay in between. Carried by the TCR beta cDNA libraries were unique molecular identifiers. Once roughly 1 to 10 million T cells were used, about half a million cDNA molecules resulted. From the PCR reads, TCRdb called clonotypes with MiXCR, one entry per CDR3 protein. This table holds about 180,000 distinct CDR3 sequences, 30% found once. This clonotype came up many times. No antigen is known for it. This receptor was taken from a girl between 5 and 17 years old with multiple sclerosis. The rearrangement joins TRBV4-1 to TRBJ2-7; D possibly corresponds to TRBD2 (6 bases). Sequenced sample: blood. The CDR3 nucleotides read TGCGCCAGCAGCCAACTGCCCCTAGCGCAGTACTACGAGCAGTACTTC. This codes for CASSQLPLAQYYEQYF.